This T cell receptor (beta chain) was sequenced for a study of cytomegalovirus exposure and HLA in healthy donors. Broader study findings: For presence/absence analyses, sequencing depth was assumed to be roughly uniform across donors.

Concerning this clone itself: Its antigen is unknown.

The germline V gene has CDR1 GTSNPN and CDR2 SVGIG (reference sequence). With 1 base removed from V and 8 bases from J, the gap between germline ends came to 14 bases. This CDR3 region has 13 residues. The PCR was carried out with 60 Vbeta primers and 13 Jbeta primers. Clones were read by immunoSEQ multiplex PCR, and TCRdb kept only the in-frame ones, dropping some. The sample yields some 150,000 clones, about 59% seen once. The origin of this receptor is a man aged 35-49 years in good health and CMV-seronegative. This chain uses TRBV30 with TRBJ1-1; possibly TRBD1 for D (5 bases). The sequencing input was PBMCs. The CDR3 sequence is CAWSATLPGEAFF. The CDR3 DNA reads TGTGCCTGGAGTGCCACCCTGCCAGGGGAAGCTTTCTTT.